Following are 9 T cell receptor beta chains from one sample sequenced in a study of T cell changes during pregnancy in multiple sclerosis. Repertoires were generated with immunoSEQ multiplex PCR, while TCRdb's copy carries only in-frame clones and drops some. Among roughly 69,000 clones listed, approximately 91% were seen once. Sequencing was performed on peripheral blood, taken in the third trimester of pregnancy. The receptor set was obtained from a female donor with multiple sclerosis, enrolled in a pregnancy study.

The CDR3 DNA follows: TGTGCCAGCATCCGAGGGGGCGCGGACACTGAAGCTTTCTTT. Its translation: CASIRGGADTEAFF. This chain joins TRBV6-1 and TRBJ1-1, with TRBD1 matching 7 bases. In germline, CDR1 is MNHNS, CDR2 SASEGT. With 7 bases clipped from V and 3 bases from J, the junction kept 8 bases outside the gene matches. CDR3 length equals 14 residues.

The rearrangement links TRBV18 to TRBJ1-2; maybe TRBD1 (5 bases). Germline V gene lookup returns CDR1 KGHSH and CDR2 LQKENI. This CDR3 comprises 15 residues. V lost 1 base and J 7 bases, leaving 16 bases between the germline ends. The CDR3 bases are TGTGCCAGCTCACCACAAGGGAGGGGCGCGGCTGGCTACACCTTC. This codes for CASSPQGRGAAGYTF.

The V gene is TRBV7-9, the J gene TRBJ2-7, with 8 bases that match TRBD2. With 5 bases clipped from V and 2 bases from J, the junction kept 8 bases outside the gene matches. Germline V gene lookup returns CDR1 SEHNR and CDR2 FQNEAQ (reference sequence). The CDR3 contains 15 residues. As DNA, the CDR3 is TGTGCCAGCAGCCCCCCCGGGGGGGGACCCTACGAGCAGTACTTC. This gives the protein CASSPPGGGPYEQYF.

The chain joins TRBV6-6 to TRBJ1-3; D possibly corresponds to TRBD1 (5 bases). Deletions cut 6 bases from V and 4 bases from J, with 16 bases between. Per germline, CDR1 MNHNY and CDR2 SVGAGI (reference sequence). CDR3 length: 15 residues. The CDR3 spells CASRGHGGDGNTIYF. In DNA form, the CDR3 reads TGTGCCAGCAGGGGCCATGGGGGGGACGGAAACACCATATATTTT.

The CDR3: CASSVEGTGMGETQYF. The CDR3 region has the DNA TGTGCCAGCAGCGTAGAAGGGACAGGGATGGGAGAGACCCAGTACTTC. The J gene is TRBJ2-5, the V gene TRBV9; 9 nucleotides line up with TRBD1. The ends lost 0 bases at V and 4 bases at J; junction bases unmatched: 7. Per germline, CDR1 SGDLS and CDR2 YYNGEE. The CDR3 has 16 amino acids.

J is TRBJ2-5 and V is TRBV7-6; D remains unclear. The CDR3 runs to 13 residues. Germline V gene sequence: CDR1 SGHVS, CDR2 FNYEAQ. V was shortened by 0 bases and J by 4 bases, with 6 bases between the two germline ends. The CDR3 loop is CASSLAPGETQYF. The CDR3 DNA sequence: TGTGCCAGCAGCTTAGCCCCCGGAGAGACCCAGTACTTC. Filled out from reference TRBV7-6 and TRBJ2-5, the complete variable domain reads GAGVSQSPRYKVTKRGQDVALRCDPISGHVSLYWYRQALGQGPEFLTYFNYEAQQDKSGLPNDRFSAERPEGSISTLTIQRTEQRDSAMYRCASSLAPGETQYFGPGTRLLVL.

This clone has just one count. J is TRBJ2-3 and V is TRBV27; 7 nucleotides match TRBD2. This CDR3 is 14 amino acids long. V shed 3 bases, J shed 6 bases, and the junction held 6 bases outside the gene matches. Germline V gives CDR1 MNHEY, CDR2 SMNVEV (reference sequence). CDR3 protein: CASSFSGAGDTQYF. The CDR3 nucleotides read TGTGCCAGCAGTTTCAGCGGGGCGGGGGATACGCAGTATTTT.

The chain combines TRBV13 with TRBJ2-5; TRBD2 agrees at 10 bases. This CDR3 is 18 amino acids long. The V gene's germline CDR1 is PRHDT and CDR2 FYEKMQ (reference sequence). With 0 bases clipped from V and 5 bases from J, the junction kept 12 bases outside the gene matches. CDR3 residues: CASSLGPLAGAPGETQYF. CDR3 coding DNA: TGTGCCAGCAGCTTAGGCCCCCTAGCGGGGGCCCCCGGGGAGACCCAGTACTTC.

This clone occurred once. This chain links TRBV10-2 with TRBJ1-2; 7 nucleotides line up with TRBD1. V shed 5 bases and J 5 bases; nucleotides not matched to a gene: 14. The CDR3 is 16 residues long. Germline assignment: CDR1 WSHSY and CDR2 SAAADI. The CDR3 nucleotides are TGCGCCAGCAGTCAGGGGGACATCTTTAGGCGTTATGGCTACACCTTC. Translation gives CASSQGDIFRRYGYTF.